This record covers a single T cell receptor (beta chain). This clonotype has more than one count but fewer than ten. Its binding antigen is unknown. The input lacks base qualities; no much larger clone sits a single base away. The source of the sample is a study of T-cell reconstitution after alpha-beta-depleted transplantation in children (TCRdb year 2016). In the study overall: T-cell immune reconstitution after TCRalphabeta/CD19-depleted allogeneic hematopoietic cell transplantation in children was quantitatively tracked in the study by means of TCR repertoire profiling.

CDR3 length: 14 amino acids, cysteine to phenylalanine. Only CDR3 DNA remains: 42 bases, in frame from the first base. Taken from the germline V gene, the CDR1 and CDR2 loops are SGDLS and YYNGEE. Trimming takes 0 bases off V and 3 bases off J; junction bases not matched to a gene: 1. The method behind the library was PCR. Instrument on record: Illumina HiSeq 2500. TCR libraries were prepared with molecular barcoding, using unique molecular identifiers to normalize TCRbeta repertoire quantification. The public reads were reanalyzed by TCRdb: fastp trimming at Q25, MiXCR alignment, in-frame beta chains only. Duplicate CDR3 protein sequences are folded into a single record with the most common DNA and genes. Here the sample has about 340,000 distinct CDR3 sequences; 15% to 20% occur a single time. The top ten constitute about 41% of the sample. Points the paper makes about the study in general: In some patients, the high TCRbeta diversity seen at day 60 was put down to recipient T cells and intrathymic progenitors that had survived conditioning. Over the following months the frequencies of hyperexpanded clones went down, and after one year T-cell counts and TCRbeta diversity were mostly credited to newly produced T cells. About two months after transplant, the apparently early recovery of alphabetaT-cell counts reportedly depended on just several hundred clones that had expanded rapidly and came from non-depleted graft cells.

According to the study, the label for this sample's treatment or condition signals: allogeneic hematopoietic cell transplantation with graft depleted of TCRalphabeta T cells and CD19 B cells. TCRalphabeta/CD19-depleted allogeneic hematopoietic cell grafts were given to the transplant recipients, all of whom were children. This TCR was recovered from a male patient under 10 years old who had a stem cell transplant for acute lymphoblastic leukemia, so the T cells may come from the graft donor. Material: PBMCs, mostly from graft donor cells, obtained 360 days after TCRalphabeta/CD19-depleted stem cell transplant. The chain was built from TRBV9 and TRBJ2-3; TRBD1 aligns with 7 central bases. The DNA sequence is as follows: TGTGCCAGCAGCGTAGCGACAGGGACAGATACGCAGTATTTT. This codes for CASSVATGTDTQYF.